Presented here are 14 T cell receptor beta chains from one specimen sequenced in a study of blood T cell repertoires in COVID-19. The data were produced by immunoSEQ multiplex PCR, yet TCRdb's version contains in-frame clones alone and is incomplete. Found here are fewer than 300,000 clones, 88% of them singletons; the top ten hold 0.9% to 1%. Sequencing used peripheral blood. The receptors come from a woman in her thirties or forties who had recovered from COVID-19.

The J gene is TRBJ1-3, the V gene TRBV6-5; no definite D call. The length of the CDR3 is 14 residues. Germline assignment: CDR1 MNHEY and CDR2 SVGAGI. V was cut by 5 bases and J by 2 bases, with 10 bases left in between. The CDR3 is CASSQRQPGNTIYF. Here the CDR3 DNA reads TGTGCCAGCAGTCAAAGACAACCTGGAAACACCATATATTTT.

The rearrangement uses TRBV10-3 and TRBJ1-2; TRBD1 might be the D (5 bases). CDR1 and CDR2 (germline): ENHRY, SYGVKD. The CDR3 has 15 amino acids. V lost 6 bases and J 2 bases, leaving 16 bases between the germline ends. The chain's CDR3 is CAISAAETANYGYTF. Written as DNA, the CDR3 is TGTGCCATCAGCGCTGCCGAGACAGCAAACTATGGCTACACCTTC.

The chain has TRBV15 and TRBJ1-2, with 9 positions matching TRBD1. After removal of 0 bases from V and 8 bases from J, the junction contained 10 bases not matched to a gene. Germline values: CDR1 LNHNV, CDR2 YYDKDF (reference sequence). CDR3 length equals 16 residues. The CDR3 loop reads CATSRDGPRQGGGYTF. The CDR3 nucleotides read TGTGCCACCAGCAGAGATGGCCCCCGACAGGGGGGCGGCTACACCTTC.

J is TRBJ2-7 and V is TRBV7-2; TRBD2 is a possible D gene (5 bases). Germline values: CDR1 SGHTA, CDR2 FQGNSA. Trimming stripped 3 bases from V and 0 bases from J, with 18 bases between. The CDR3 totals 17 residues. The CDR3 DNA reads TGTGCCAGCAGCTTCCCCTCACCGGTGACTACCTCCTACGAGCAGTACTTC. It encodes CASSFPSPVTTSYEQYF.

The rearrangement links TRBV6-4 to TRBJ1-2; a weak D match, TRBD1 (5 bases). Deletions cut 4 bases from V and 2 bases from J, with 8 bases between. From germline, CDR1 is MRHNA and CDR2 SNTAGT. The CDR3 length is 13 residues. The CDR3: CASSGAGNYGYTF. For the CDR3, the DNA is TGTGCCAGCAGTGGGGCAGGGAACTATGGCTACACCTTC.

This chain uses TRBV7-9 with TRBJ2-7, with 10 bases aligning to TRBD1. The J segment lost 1 base and the V segment lost 5 bases, leaving 5 bases of the junction unmatched. CDR1 SEHNR and CDR2 FQNEAQ come from the germline V gene (reference sequence). The CDR3 is 15 amino acids. CDR3 in amino acids: CASSKPGQGSYEQYF. The CDR3 nucleotides are TGTGCCAGCAGCAAACCGGGACAGGGGTCCTACGAGCAGTACTTC.

The CDR3 protein is CASSSDRGDHYGYTF. The DNA for the CDR3 is TGCGCCAGCAGCTCGGACAGGGGCGATCACTATGGCTACACCTTC. The chain is built from TRBV5-1 and TRBJ1-2; 9 bases agree with TRBD1. V lost 3 bases, J lost 3 bases, and 6 bases stayed unmatched. CDR3 length equals 15 residues. The germline V gene encodes CDR1 SGHRS and CDR2 YFSETQ.

This rearrangement joins TRBV30 to TRBJ2-6, with a weak D call TRBD2 (6 bases). Germline loops: CDR1 GTSNPN, CDR2 SVGIG (reference sequence). The CDR3 contains 16 residues. Trimming removed 0 bases at V and 0 bases at J, with 9 bases between. For the CDR3, the DNA is TGTGCCTGGAGTGTAAGGAGGGCCTCTGGGGCCAACGTCCTGACTTTC. Translated, it gives CAWSVRRASGANVLTF.

The chain couples TRBV18 to TRBJ1-5, with 8 bases fitting TRBD1. Germline CDR1 KGHSH, CDR2 LQKENI. Trimming at V came to 3 bases and at J to 8 bases, leaving 3 bases not matched to a gene. This CDR3 comprises 13 residues. The CDR3 region has the DNA TGTGCCAGCTCACCCCAACAGGGGGAGCCCCAGCATTTT. Its protein is CASSPQQGEPQHF.

This clone came up once. This chain uses TRBV19 with TRBJ1-2; 8 bases match TRBD1. Germline lookup yields CDR1 LNHDA and CDR2 SQIVND (reference sequence). The CDR3 length is 13 residues. The ends lost 0 bases at V and 8 bases at J; junction bases unmatched: 2. CDR3 sequence reads: CASSIDGTGGYTF. In DNA form, the CDR3 reads TGTGCCAGTAGTATAGATGGGACAGGAGGCTACACCTTC.

The rearrangement uses TRBV12-3 or TRBV12-4 and TRBJ2-5, with D maybe TRBD1 (5 bases). Trimming took 3 bases from V and 4 from J, leaving 9 bases between them. The CDR3 contains 13 residues. The DNA for the CDR3 is TGTGCCAGCAGTTTGGGGCGGAGAGAGACCCAGTACTTC. It specifies CASSLGRRETQYF.

The chain carries TRBV7-2 and TRBJ1-3, with D perhaps TRBD1 (5 bases). The CDR3 consists of 16 residues. Germline CDR1 is SGHTA and CDR2 is FQGNSA. V shed 2 bases and J shed 4 bases, with 15 bases lying between them. CDR3 sequence: CASSLIGGSGGNTIYF. The CDR3 DNA is TGTGCCAGCAGCTTAATCGGGGGTTCCGGGGGAAACACCATATATTTT.

This chain links TRBV7-9 with TRBJ2-1, with D tentatively TRBD1 (5 bases). The CDR3 has 16 residues. Germline loops: CDR1 SEHNR, CDR2 FQNEAQ (reference sequence). The V gene lost 5 bases and the J gene lost 6 bases, with 20 bases spanning the gap. CDR3 region: CASSPRVRGAGNEQFF. CDR3 nucleotide sequence: TGTGCCAGCAGCCCCCGAGTAAGGGGCGCTGGCAATGAGCAGTTCTTC. The full variable domain, with the rest looked up from reference TRBV7-9 and TRBJ2-1, is DTGVSQNPRHKITKRGQNVTFRCDPISEHNRLYWYRQTLGQGPEFLTYFQNEAQLEKSRLLSDRFSAERPKGSFSTLEIQRTEQGDSAMYLCASSPRVRGAGNEQFFGPGTRLTVL.

The V gene is TRBV24-1, the J gene TRBJ2-5; no clear D. Trimming took off 2 bases at V and 1 base at J, with 13 bases between the two ends. Germline CDR1 reads KGHDR; CDR2 reads SFDVKD. The CDR3 loop spans 16 amino acids. DNA of the CDR3: TGTGCCACCAGTGATTCCCCCGAGACAACCCAAGAGACCCAGTACTTC. Residues: CATSDSPETTQETQYF.